The 30 T cell receptor beta chains below all came from one sample that was sequenced in a study of OX40 agonist ivuxolimab in advanced cancers. Profiled with immunoSEQ multiplex PCR; TCRdb holds only in-frame clones, not every one. The top ten hold around 12% of the sample, which has approximately 40,000 clones, more than 75% seen once. This specimen consisted of CD4+ or CD8+ T cells sorted from blood, obtained in a trial of the OX40 agonist ivuxolimab. These TCRs come from an adult with an advanced solid tumor such as melanoma, head and neck, liver or kidney cancer.

The genes are TRBV14 and TRBJ1-2, with a tentative D call TRBD1 (5 bases). This CDR3 has 17 residues. V shed 3 bases and J shed 8 bases, with 25 bases lying between them. Germline V lookup: CDR1 SGHDN, CDR2 FVKESK. The CDR3 DNA reads TGTGCCAGCAGCCAGTTCCCGACAGCATCCCCCAGCGGGGGCTACACCTTC. This sequence encodes CASSQFPTASPSGGYTF. Filled out from reference TRBV14 and TRBJ1-2, the complete variable domain reads EAGVTQFPSHSVIEKGQTVTLRCDPISGHDNLYWYRRVMGKEIKFLLHFVKESKQDESGMPNNRFLAERTGGTYSTLKVQPAELEDSGVYFCASSQFPTASPSGGYTFGSGTRLTVV.

Turning to this clone: A junction boundary mismatches the germline segment, possibly from a read error. The chain couples TRBV7-7 to TRBJ2-7, with D perhaps matching TRBD2 (5 bases). The CDR3 is 14 amino acids. Germline V gene data show CDR1 as SSHAT and CDR2 as FNYEAQ (reference sequence). The CDR3 DNA reads TGTGCTAGCAGCTTAACTCTCAAGGGAGCCGAGCAGTACTTC. As protein: CASSLTLKGAEQYF.

This clone was seen just once. The rearrangement joins TRBV30 to TRBJ2-7, with TRBD1 identical over 10 bases. Germline V lookup: CDR1 GTSNPN, CDR2 SVGIG (reference sequence). V trimming: 2 bases; J trimming: 0 bases; junction bases outside the gene matches: 4. This CDR3 has 15 amino acids. In nucleotides, the CDR3 is TGTGCCTGGAGTTGGGGACAGGGGTTCTCCTACGAGCAGTACTTC. Encoded protein: CAWSWGQGFSYEQYF.

This chain connects TRBV4-1 to TRBJ2-5; TRBD1 aligns across 7 bases. Germline V gives CDR1 MGHRA, CDR2 YSYEKL. The CDR3 is made up of 13 amino acids. Losses at the gene ends were 4 bases for V and 7 bases for J; bases not matched to a gene: 6. CDR3 amino acids: CASSRQGSGTQYF. CDR3 DNA: TGCGCCAGCAGCCGACAGGGCTCGGGGACCCAGTACTTC.

J is TRBJ2-2 and V is TRBV7-9; the D gene is possibly TRBD1 (6 bases). V was shortened by 5 bases and J by 5 bases, with 21 bases between the two germline ends. Germline assignment: CDR1 SEHNR and CDR2 FQNEAQ (reference sequence). The CDR3 is 17 residues long. CDR3 protein: CASSAHFRGRGTGELFF. The CDR3 bases are TGTGCCAGCAGCGCTCATTTCAGGGGCAGGGGAACCGGGGAGCTGTTTTTT.

The chain joins TRBV5-6 to TRBJ1-2, with 8 bases matching TRBD1. CDR1 and CDR2 (germline): SGHDT, YYEEEE. V gave up 4 bases and J gave up 2 bases; unmatched junction bases: 7. The CDR3 is made up of 15 amino acids. CDR3 in DNA: TGTGCCAGCAGCCCCGGACAGGGTGGCAACTATGGCTACACCTTC. This encodes CASSPGQGGNYGYTF.

The V gene is TRBV11-1, the J gene TRBJ2-7; 7 nucleotides agree with TRBD2. With V trimmed by 3 bases and J by 5 bases, 10 bases remained unmatched. The CDR3 is 15 amino acids. Germline V gene lookup returns CDR1 SGHAT and CDR2 FQDESV (reference sequence). This CDR3 is CASSLARTRANEQYF. CDR3 coding DNA: TGTGCCAGCAGCTTGGCCCGGACTAGGGCGAACGAGCAGTACTTC.

The chain couples TRBV28 to TRBJ2-1; D remains unclear. Germline V gene lookup returns CDR1 MDHEN and CDR2 SYDVKM. The CDR3 runs to 12 residues. Trimming removed 2 bases from V and 5 bases from J, with 4 bases in between. CDR3 sequence reads: CASSLPHNEQFF. The CDR3 bases are TGTGCCAGCAGTTTACCCCACAATGAGCAGTTCTTC.

This chain connects TRBV6-5 to TRBJ2-2, with D uncertain. The CDR3 extends over 15 amino acids. Germline CDR1 MNHEY, CDR2 SVGAGI. The ends were cut back, 0 bases at V and 1 base at J, with 6 bases in the middle. The CDR3 DNA follows: TGTGCCAGCAGTTACTCGATTGAGAACACCGGGGAGCTGTTTTTT. This translates into CASSYSIENTGELFF.

This chain connects TRBV13 to TRBJ2-2, with a weak D call TRBD1 (6 bases). The CDR3 runs to 14 residues. CDR1 and CDR2 from the germline V gene are PRHDT and FYEKMQ (reference sequence). The V end was cut by 5 bases, the J end by 3 bases, with 10 bases between. Here the CDR3 reads CASSATGYTGELFF. CDR3 nucleotide sequence: TGTGCCAGCAGCGCAACAGGGTACACCGGGGAGCTGTTTTTT.

V gene TRBV4-1 combines with J gene TRBJ1-3, with D perhaps matching TRBD1 (6 bases). Trimming cost V 3 bases and J 2 bases, with 23 bases left between them. CDR1 MGHRA and CDR2 YSYEKL come from the germline V gene. The CDR3 extends over 19 amino acids. In nucleotides, the CDR3 is TGCGCCAGCAGCCATTCCCCTTGGGGGGGGCATAGTGCTGGAAACACCATATATTTT. It specifies CASSHSPWGGHSAGNTIYF.

The V gene is TRBV30, the J gene TRBJ2-5; possibly TRBD1 or TRBD2 for D (6 bases each). V dropped 8 bases and J dropped 2 bases, with 9 bases sitting between them. Germline values: CDR1 GTSNPN, CDR2 SVGIG (reference sequence). This CDR3 has 11 residues. CDR3 loop: CAGGPQETQYF. CDR3 DNA sequence: TGTGCCGGGGGGCCTCAAGAGACCCAGTACTTC.

This chain joins TRBV27 and TRBJ1-2, with TRBD1 identical over 8 bases. The CDR3 covers 16 residues. J was trimmed by 8 bases and V by 6 bases; bases with no gene match: 17. Germline values: CDR1 MNHEY, CDR2 SMNVEV (reference sequence). Here the CDR3 reads CASRPLPGGSWEGYTF. Here the CDR3 DNA reads TGTGCCAGCAGACCCCTCCCAGGGGGCAGTTGGGAAGGCTACACCTTC.

This chain links TRBV7-2 with TRBJ2-7; no definite D call. The CDR3 length is 12 residues. Deletions cut 1 base from V and 2 bases from J, with 3 bases between. Germline V gene lookup returns CDR1 SGHTA and CDR2 FQGNSA. In nucleotides, the CDR3 is TGTGCCAGCAGCTTAGAACCCTACGAGCAGTACTTC. Translation: CASSLEPYEQYF. Filled out from reference TRBV7-2 and TRBJ2-7, the complete variable domain reads GAGVSQSPSNKVTEKGKDVELRCDPISGHTALYWYRQSLGQGLEFLIYFQGNSAPDKSGLPSDRFSAERTGGSVSTLTIQRTQQEDSAVYLCASSLEPYEQYFGPGTRLTVT.

The table lists this clone with a count of one. The rearrangement uses TRBV30 and TRBJ1-2; D uncertain. V gave up 8 bases and J gave up 3 bases, with 16 bases separating them. Germline V gives CDR1 GTSNPN, CDR2 SVGIG (reference sequence). The CDR3 is made up of 13 amino acids. The CDR3: CALKPEGHYGYTF. The CDR3 coding sequence is TGTGCCCTCAAACCGGAGGGTCACTATGGCTACACCTTC.

The chain links TRBV13 to TRBJ2-5; 7 bases match TRBD1. The end of the DNA is better explained by TRBJ2-7, so the J call may be wrong. Germline V lookup: CDR1 PRHDT, CDR2 FYEKMQ (reference sequence). The CDR3 is made up of 15 amino acids. The CDR3 nucleotides are TGTGCCAGCAGCTCCGGAGAGGGGGCCTCCTACGAGCAGTACTTC. This encodes CASSSGEGASYEQYF.

This rearrangement joins TRBV11-2 to TRBJ1-4; TRBD1 matches at 7 bases. Germline CDR1 reads SGHAT; CDR2 reads FQNNGV. The junction had 9 bases not matched to a gene; V was cut back by 5 bases and J by 3 bases. CDR3 length: 16 amino acids. CDR3 DNA: TGTGCCAGCAGCCCCCACCCGGGACAGCCTAATGAAAAACTGTTTTTT. This codes for CASSPHPGQPNEKLFF.

This chain uses TRBV5-1 with TRBJ2-7; D uncertain. Germline V gene data show CDR1 as SGHRS and CDR2 as YFSETQ. Trimming shortened V by 2 bases and J by 1 base, and 16 bases separated the two germline ends. The CDR3 contains 16 residues. CDR3 sequence: CASSFSTGPDSYEQYF. For the CDR3, the DNA is TGCGCCAGCAGCTTCTCGACCGGACCCGATTCCTACGAGCAGTACTTC.

In this sample, this clone turned up once. This chain uses TRBV6-5 with TRBJ1-1; no clear D gene. The CDR3 loop spans 10 amino acids. Trimming shortened V by 10 bases and J by 3 bases, and 6 bases separated the two germline ends. CDR1 is MNHEY, CDR2 SVGAGI, per germline. CDR3 sequence reads: CATWDTEAFF. The CDR3 bases are TGTGCCACCTGGGACACTGAAGCTTTCTTT.

The CDR3, as DNA: TGTGCCAGCAGTGAAATCGGGAGAAACACTGAAGCTTTCTTT. Encoded protein: CASSEIGRNTEAFF. This rearrangement joins TRBV6-1 to TRBJ1-1; D not resolved. Per germline, CDR1 MNHNS and CDR2 SASEGT. Trimming stripped 2 bases from V and 2 bases from J, with 9 bases between. This CDR3 contains 14 residues.

The chain carries TRBV25-1 and TRBJ1-1; 7 nucleotides align to TRBD1. The CDR3 covers 15 residues. Germline loops: CDR1 MGHDK, CDR2 SYGVNS. V was clipped by 3 bases and J by 0 bases; unmatched bases: 4. CDR3 protein: CASSDGGGMNTEAFF. In DNA form, the CDR3 reads TGTGCCAGCAGTGATGGAGGGGGCATGAACACTGAAGCTTTCTTT.

This chain connects TRBV4-2 to TRBJ2-7; D tentatively reads TRBD1 or TRBD2 (6 bases each). Trimming left V 0 bases short and J 4 bases short, with 13 bases between. The CDR3 runs 15 residues. Germline CDR1 LGHNA, CDR2 YNFKEQ. Written as DNA, the CDR3 is TGTGCCAGCAGCCAAGAATCCGGGGGCGCGTACGAGCAGTACTTC. Its protein is CASSQESGGAYEQYF.

The chain links TRBV27 to TRBJ1-1, with D unclear. The V gene's germline CDR1 is MNHEY and CDR2 SMNVEV (reference sequence). This CDR3 spans 12 amino acids. V was shortened by 6 bases and J by 3 bases, with 8 bases between the two germline ends. The CDR3 protein is CASRGTHTEAFF. Written as DNA, the CDR3 is TGTGCCAGCAGGGGTACGCACACTGAAGCTTTCTTT.

The chain has TRBV12-5 and TRBJ1-5; D not resolved. Per germline, CDR1 LGHNT and CDR2 FRNRAP. V dropped 0 bases and J dropped 6 bases, with 12 bases sitting between them. The CDR3 covers 15 residues. CDR3 in DNA: TGTGCTAGTGGTTTGGTAAACAGCCAATTTCAGCCCCAGCATTTT. Translated: CASGLVNSQFQPQHF.

CDR3 coding DNA: TGCGCCAGCATTCAGACAGGGGGAGCTTCACCCCTCCACTTT. Residues: CASIQTGGASPLHF. This sequence joins TRBV10-2 and TRBJ1-6; 9 bases are shared with TRBD1. V dropped 7 bases and J dropped 9; count of bases not matched to a gene: 7. This CDR3 is built from 14 residues. CDR1 and CDR2 (germline): WSHSY, SAAADI.

The V call is TRBV4-1, the J call TRBJ2-1, with 11 positions matching TRBD2. J lost 3 bases, V lost 3 bases, and 7 bases had no gene match. CDR3 length equals 17 residues. CDR1 is MGHRA, CDR2 YSYEKL, per germline. CDR3 residues: CASSHQTSGSYYNEQFF. The CDR3, as DNA: TGCGCCAGCAGCCACCAAACTAGCGGGAGTTACTACAATGAGCAGTTCTTC.

This clone came up once. This same CDR3 is encoded by further DNA sequences in the sample. The chain links TRBV13 to TRBJ2-5, with D unclear. Germline CDR1 is PRHDT and CDR2 is FYEKMQ (reference sequence). V was shortened by 2 bases and J by 4 bases, with 5 bases between the two germline ends. The CDR3 has 12 residues. The CDR3 is CASSLRGETQYF. CDR3 sequence (DNA): TGTGCCAGCAGCTTAAGAGGAGAGACCCAGTACTTC.

V and J are TRBV4-1 and TRBJ1-1, with TRBD1 matching over 8 bases. The CDR3 spans 15 residues. Germline CDR1 and CDR2: MGHRA and YSYEKL. V lost 4 bases to trimming and J lost 1 base; unmatched junction nucleotides: 5. CDR3 loop: CASSRQGAGNTEAFF. The CDR3 DNA reads as TGCGCCAGCAGCCGCCAGGGGGCGGGGAACACTGAAGCTTTCTTT.

The chain joins TRBV5-1 to TRBJ2-7; possibly TRBD2 for D (5 bases). The germline V gene encodes CDR1 SGHRS and CDR2 YFSETQ. The CDR3 has 11 amino acids. V was cut by 0 bases and J by 9 bases, with 7 bases left in between. The CDR3: CASSLGGGQYF. As DNA, the CDR3 is TGCGCCAGCAGCTTGGGCGGAGGGCAGTACTTC.

This sequence joins TRBV4-1 and TRBJ2-1; 11 bases map to TRBD2. Trimming at V came to 3 bases and at J to 5 bases, leaving 6 bases not matched to a gene. Germline CDR1 is MGHRA and CDR2 is YSYEKL. The CDR3 loop spans 16 amino acids. DNA of the CDR3: TGCGCCAGCAGCCATCACCTAGCGGGGGGAAACAATGAGCAGTTCTTC. This sequence encodes CASSHHLAGGNNEQFF.